Below are 32 T cell receptor beta chains sequenced from a single sample in a study of blood T cell repertoires in COVID-19. The assay was immunoSEQ multiplex PCR, and TCRdb's table has in-frame clones only and misses some. In the table there are tens of thousands of clones, over 80% of which are singletons. Material: peripheral blood. Source of these receptors: a woman aged 55-75 years with active or convalescent COVID-19.

The V call is TRBV15, the J call TRBJ2-5; 9 bases fit TRBD1. The CDR3 contains 14 residues. V lost 7 bases to trimming and J lost 5 bases; unmatched junction nucleotides: 8. Germline loops: CDR1 LNHNV, CDR2 YYDKDF (reference sequence). CDR3 sequence reads: CATTTGGTEETQYF. The CDR3 DNA sequence: TGTGCCACCACTACAGGGGGCACGGAGGAGACCCAGTACTTC.

This chain joins TRBV6-5 and TRBJ1-5; TRBD1 aligns across 10 bases. Germline V gene sequence: CDR1 MNHEY, CDR2 SVGAGI. V lost 4 bases, J lost 4 bases, and 1 base stayed unmatched. This CDR3 region has 14 residues. In nucleotides, the CDR3 is TGTGCCAGCAGTTGGGGACAGGGGAATCAGCCCCAGCATTTT. This sequence encodes CASSWGQGNQPQHF.

This chain joins TRBV3-1 (or the pseudogene TRBV3-2) and TRBJ2-1; 8 nucleotides agree with TRBD2. The CDR3 loop spans 16 amino acids. Germline trimming cut 0 bases from V and 3 bases from J; bases unmatched to any gene: 4. Germline V gives CDR1 LGHDT, CDR2 YNNKEL (reference sequence). The CDR3 sequence is CASSQELADIYNEQFF. Written as DNA, the CDR3 is TGTGCCAGCAGCCAAGAACTAGCGGATATCTACAATGAGCAGTTCTTC.

This sequence joins TRBV18 and TRBJ1-2; TRBD1 might be the D (5 bases). The germline V gene has CDR1 KGHSH and CDR2 LQKENI. The CDR3 contains 13 residues. V was shortened by 7 bases and J by 4 bases, with 13 bases between the two germline ends. The CDR3 bases are TGTGCCAGCTTCCCGACAGACACCTATGGCTACACCTTC. Translated, it gives CASFPTDTYGYTF.

The genes are TRBV6-5 and TRBJ2-7; TRBD2 matches at 9 bases. The CDR3 length is 14 residues. V trimming: 6 bases; J trimming: 3 bases; junction bases outside the gene matches: 6. Germline-derived CDR1 and CDR2 are MNHEY and SVGAGI. The CDR3 DNA follows: TGTGCCAGCAGAACTAGCGGGTTAAACTACGAGCAGTACTTC. Amino acids: CASRTSGLNYEQYF.

On this clone itself: A read error may produce the germline difference seen at one junction end. The chain is built from TRBV12-5 and TRBJ2-3; D not certain. Germline CDR1 is LGHNT and CDR2 is FRNRAP. The CDR3 is 14 residues long. The CDR3 nucleotides read TGTGCTAGTGGTTCTGAACTCACCACAGAGACGCAGTATTTT. Protein sequence: CASGSELTTETQYF.

The rearrangement uses TRBV7-8 and TRBJ1-1, with unresolved D. Per germline, CDR1 SGHVS and CDR2 FQNEAQ. This CDR3 contains 13 residues. The V end lost 2 bases, the J end lost 2 bases, and 6 bases lay between the germline ends. The CDR3 loop reads CASSLFQNTEAFF. The CDR3 DNA is TGTGCCAGCAGCTTATTCCAAAACACTGAAGCTTTCTTT.

This rearrangement joins TRBV20-1 to TRBJ1-2, with a possible D match to TRBD1 (5 bases). This CDR3 is built from 11 residues. CDR1 DFQATT and CDR2 SNEGSKA come from the germline V gene (reference sequence). Between the trimmed V and J ends, which lost 2 bases and 4 bases, there was a span of 5 bases. The CDR3 sequence is CSARQGYGYTF. CDR3 DNA: TGCAGTGCTAGACAGGGCTATGGCTACACCTTC.

The chain employs TRBV28 and TRBJ2-7; 7 bases match TRBD2. This CDR3 spans 15 amino acids. V dropped 5 bases and J dropped 2; count of bases not matched to a gene: 9. The germline V gene has CDR1 MDHEN and CDR2 SYDVKM. CDR3 loop: CASSLRLAGTYEQYF. The CDR3 nucleotides are TGTGCCAGCAGTCTACGACTAGCTGGGACCTACGAGCAGTACTTC.

This clone showed up just once. This sequence joins TRBV28 and TRBJ1-6, with D maybe TRBD1 (5 bases). The length of the CDR3 is 15 residues. V was cut by 6 bases and J by 10 bases, with 19 bases left in between. CDR1 is MDHEN, CDR2 SYDVKM, per germline. The CDR3 is CASRDSGTRSSPLHF. The CDR3 nucleotides are TGTGCCAGCAGAGATTCCGGGACTAGGAGCTCACCCCTCCACTTT.

The V gene is TRBV19, the J gene TRBJ1-5; 7 positions agree with TRBD1. This CDR3 is built from 16 residues. Trimming at V came to 1 base and at J to 5 bases, leaving 8 bases not matched to a gene. The germline CDR1 and CDR2 sequences are LNHDA and SQIVND (reference sequence). In DNA, the CDR3 is TGTGCCAGTAGTATAGCAAAGGACAGGTCTCATCAGCCCCAGCATTTT. Its protein is CASSIAKDRSHQPQHF.

The sample holds many counts of this clone. The chain is built from TRBV13 and TRBJ1-5; D possibly corresponds to TRBD1 (5 bases). CDR3 size: 14 residues. Germline values: CDR1 PRHDT, CDR2 FYEKMQ (reference sequence). The germline V and J ends were trimmed by 2 bases and 1 base, with 6 bases remaining between them. CDR3 loop: CASSLRGSNQPQHF. CDR3 bases: TGTGCCAGCAGCTTAAGGGGAAGCAATCAGCCCCAGCATTTT. Drawing the rest from reference TRBV13 and TRBJ1-5, the complete variable domain is AAGVIQSPRHLIKEKRETATLKCYPIPRHDTVYWYQQGPGQDPQFLISFYEKMQSDKGSIPDRFSAQQFSDYHSELNMSSLELGDSALYFCASSLRGSNQPQHFGDGTRLSIL.

The V gene is TRBV24-1, the J gene TRBJ1-2, with TRBD1 identical over 8 bases. The germline V gene has CDR1 KGHDR and CDR2 SFDVKD. The length of the CDR3 is 15 residues. V lost 3 bases, J lost 7 bases, and 9 bases stayed unmatched. This CDR3 reads CATSDTRGPVSGYTF. The CDR3 DNA reads TGTGCCACCAGTGATACCAGGGGGCCCGTTAGTGGCTACACCTTC.

In this sample, this clone turned up once. The V call is TRBV11-2, the J call TRBJ2-1; 8 bases line up with TRBD2. This CDR3 region has 15 residues. With 7 bases clipped from V and 9 bases from J, the junction kept 14 bases outside the gene matches. Germline V gives CDR1 SGHAT, CDR2 FQNNGV. CDR3 in amino acids: CASTAKASGGSEQFF. Written as DNA, the CDR3 is TGTGCCAGCACCGCAAAGGCCAGCGGGGGTAGTGAGCAGTTCTTC.

The chain is built from TRBV5-6 and TRBJ1-4, with 10 bases identical to TRBD1. CDR1 is SGHDT and CDR2 is YYEEEE in the germline V gene. V lost 3 bases to trimming and J lost 0 bases; unmatched junction nucleotides: 5. The CDR3 spans 17 residues. The chain's CDR3 is CASSWGTGAPTNEKLFF. The DNA for the CDR3 is TGTGCCAGCAGCTGGGGGACAGGGGCCCCAACTAATGAAAAACTGTTTTTT.

As DNA, the CDR3 is TGCGCCAGCAGCTTGATCACGGGACTAGCTGCAGATACGCAGTATTTT. Translated: CASSLITGLAADTQYF. The rearrangement links TRBV5-1 to TRBJ2-3; 9 positions match TRBD2. With V trimmed by 1 base and J by 4 bases, 7 bases remained unmatched. The CDR3 is 16 residues long. Germline V gene sequence: CDR1 SGHRS, CDR2 YFSETQ. Drawing the rest from reference TRBV5-1 and TRBJ2-3, the complete variable domain is KAGVTQTPRYLIKTRGQQVTLSCSPISGHRSVSWYQQTPGQGLQFLFEYFSETQRNKGNFPGRFSGRQFSNSRSEMNVSTLELGDSALYLCASSLITGLAADTQYFGPGTRLTVL.

In DNA, the CDR3 is TGTGCCAGCAGGCGGGACCTCTACGAGCAGTACTTC. Protein: CASRRDLYEQYF. V usage is TRBV2 and J usage is TRBJ2-7, with D tentatively TRBD2 (6 bases). The V gene lost 6 bases and the J gene lost 3 bases, with 9 bases spanning the gap. The CDR3 contains 12 residues. Germline V gives CDR1 SNHLY, CDR2 FYNNEI.

This clone has just one count. This chain connects TRBV28 to TRBJ2-1; 9 positions match TRBD2. From germline, CDR1 is MDHEN and CDR2 SYDVKM. The CDR3 totals 17 residues. After removal of 4 bases from V and 2 bases from J, the junction contained 9 bases not matched to a gene. Written as DNA, the CDR3 is TGTGCCAGCAGTTCTGGGGGGCTAGCGGGAACCTACAATGAGCAGTTCTTC. Translation gives CASSSGGLAGTYNEQFF.

This clone was detected once. This chain joins TRBV7-9 and TRBJ2-7, with D maybe TRBD1 (6 bases). Germline CDR1 SEHNR, CDR2 FQNEAQ (reference sequence). The ends were cut back, 5 bases at V and 2 bases at J, with 16 bases in the middle. The CDR3 contains 15 residues. The DNA of the CDR3 is TGTGCCAGCAGCCCACCCCCTCAGGGGACCTACGAGCAGTACTTC. As protein: CASSPPPQGTYEQYF. The full variable domain, rest sourced from reference TRBV7-9 and TRBJ2-7, is DTGVSQNPRHKITKRGQNVTFRCDPISEHNRLYWYRQTLGQGPEFLTYFQNEAQLEKSRLLSDRFSAERPKGSFSTLEIQRTEQGDSAMYLCASSPPPQGTYEQYFGPGTRLTVT.

The chain combines TRBV7-3 with TRBJ2-3, with TRBD2 as a possible D gene (5 bases). The CDR3 is 15 amino acids. With 5 bases removed from V and 2 bases from J, the gap between germline ends came to 14 bases. CDR1 SGHTA and CDR2 FQGTGA come from the germline V gene. CDR3 nucleotide sequence: TGTGCCAGCAGCAAATACGGGGAGCTCACAGATACGCAGTATTTT. Amino acid sequence: CASSKYGELTDTQYF.

This clone was counted a few times. V is TRBV20-1 and J is TRBJ1-1; unclear D gene. The CDR3 is 11 residues long. CDR1 and CDR2 (germline): DFQATT, SNEGSKA (reference sequence). The germline V and J ends were trimmed by 3 bases and 6 bases, with 8 bases remaining between them. The CDR3 loop reads CSASTGAEAFF. The CDR3 nucleotides read TGCAGTGCTAGTACCGGGGCTGAAGCTTTCTTT.

In DNA form, the CDR3 reads TGTGCCAGCGGCCGGGACAGGGGAAATTCACCCCTCCACTTT. Translation: CASGRDRGNSPLHF. This chain uses TRBV27 with TRBJ1-6; TRBD1 matches 10 bases. Germline V gene data show CDR1 as MNHEY and CDR2 as SMNVEV (reference sequence). Trimming at V came to 8 bases and at J to 7 bases, leaving 5 bases not matched to a gene. The CDR3 is 14 amino acids.

The V and J genes are TRBV30 and TRBJ1-1, with 8 bases that match TRBD1. The CDR3 has 14 amino acids. The trim removed 0 bases at V and 10 bases at J, leaving 10 bases unmatched. CDR1 is GTSNPN and CDR2 is SVGIG in the germline V gene (reference sequence). The CDR3 bases are TGTGCCTGGAGTGTACACGGGACAGGTTGGGGAGCTTTCTTT. Amino acid sequence: CAWSVHGTGWGAFF.

J is TRBJ2-3 and V is TRBV9, with D possibly TRBD1 on 6 matching bases. The CDR3 has 14 residues. V gave up 4 bases and J gave up 4 bases, with 13 bases separating them. Germline CDR1 is SGDLS and CDR2 is YYNGEE. This chain's CDR3 is CASSIGQRSDTQYF. The CDR3 DNA follows: TGTGCCAGCAGCATAGGACAGAGATCAGATACGCAGTATTTT.

The rearrangement uses TRBV25-1 and TRBJ2-7; no definite D call. V lost 1 base to trimming and J lost 0 bases, with 10 bases between them. Germline CDR1 MGHDK, CDR2 SYGVNS. This CDR3 contains 15 residues. CDR3 protein: CASSESWQASYEQYF. Written as DNA, the CDR3 is TGTGCCAGCAGTGAATCGTGGCAGGCCTCCTACGAGCAGTACTTC.

This clone was recorded only once. The V call is TRBV19, the J call TRBJ1-1, with a possible D match to TRBD1 (6 bases). V gave up 5 bases and J gave up 2 bases, with 12 bases separating them. The CDR3 sequence is 14 residues long. Germline V gives CDR1 LNHDA, CDR2 SQIVND (reference sequence). The CDR3 reads CASSQQGSNTEAFF. For the CDR3, the DNA is TGTGCCAGTAGTCAACAGGGATCCAACACTGAAGCTTTCTTT.

This chain joins TRBV18 and TRBJ1-1; 9 nucleotides agree with TRBD1. Germline values: CDR1 KGHSH, CDR2 LQKENI. CDR3 length: 14 residues. Germline trimming cut 2 bases from V and 5 bases from J; bases unmatched to any gene: 3. The CDR3 nucleotides read TGTGCCAGCTCACCATCACAGGGGGCTACTGAAGCTTTCTTT. It yields the protein CASSPSQGATEAFF.

J is TRBJ2-1 and V is TRBV6-2 or TRBV6-3; D is perhaps TRBD1 (5 bases). CDR1 is MNHEY, CDR2 SVGEGT, per germline. The CDR3 consists of 16 residues. V was pared by 0 bases and J by 4 bases, with 13 bases between. CDR3 residues: CASSYSIETGYNEQFF. In DNA form, the CDR3 reads TGTGCCAGCAGTTACTCGATAGAAACAGGTTACAATGAGCAGTTCTTC.

The V and J genes are TRBV28 and TRBJ1-1, with D maybe TRBD1 (6 bases). Trimming pared 7 bases from V and 8 bases from J, leaving 11 bases between. The CDR3 loop spans 11 amino acids. Germline V gene lookup returns CDR1 MDHEN and CDR2 SYDVKM. The CDR3 DNA sequence: TGTGCCAGCACCCAAGGACAGGAAGCTTTCTTT. Its protein is CASTQGQEAFF.

This clone was detected once. The chain couples TRBV10-2 to TRBJ2-1; TRBD2 matches at 8 bases. V shed 6 bases and J 7 bases; nucleotides not matched to a gene: 8. The CDR3 loop spans 14 amino acids. Germline CDR1 is WSHSY and CDR2 is SAAADI. The CDR3 bases are TGCGCCAGCAGACGCGGGAGGCCGGGGAATGAGCAGTTCTTC. This translates into CASRRGRPGNEQFF.

The rearrangement uses TRBV5-1 and TRBJ1-1; TRBD1 agrees at 8 bases. The CDR3 contains 15 residues. Germline V gene lookup returns CDR1 SGHRS and CDR2 YFSETQ. Unmatched junction bases numbered 7, after V lost 2 bases and J lost 4 bases. The CDR3 DNA reads TGCGCCAGCAGCTTCTTTAGGACAGGGACCACTGAAGCTTTCTTT. This encodes CASSFFRTGTTEAFF.

V and J are TRBV29-1 and TRBJ2-2; D is uncertain. CDR3 length: 12 amino acids. Germline V lookup: CDR1 SQVTM, CDR2 ANQGSEA. V was shortened by 4 bases and J by 3 bases, with 6 bases between the two germline ends. This chain's CDR3 is CSVGRDTGELFF. The DNA for the CDR3 is TGCAGCGTTGGACGGGACACCGGGGAGCTGTTTTTT.